The 26 T cell receptor beta chains below were found in one sample sequenced in a study of vaccination and CD4 T cells after COVID-19. These receptors are not linked to any known antigen. Sequencing of cultured CD4+ T cell DNA used the Oncomine TCR Beta short-read assay. In TCRdb, the PCR reads were re-called with MiXCR into one record per CDR3 protein. The data show about 12,000 distinct CDR3 sequences, with about 31% seen just once and roughly 14% held by the top ten. Treatment reported: roughly 11-day PBMC culture with coronavirus spike peptide pools or control peptides (ViraFEST assay). Sequenced here: CD4+ T cells from blood, cultured in vitro, sampled after SARS-CoV-2 vaccination. Receptors were obtained from a human donor who had recovered from COVID-19.

This clonotype was observed a few times. Here the CDR3 DNA reads TGCAGTGCTAGGCCCCCTTCTCCTAGCGGGAGTTACTTC. Translation: CSARPPSPSGSYF. The chain recombines TRBV20-1 with TRBJ2-7, with 10 bases aligning to TRBD2. The CDR3 is 13 residues long. CDR1 is DFQATT and CDR2 is SNEGSKA in the germline V gene (reference sequence). J gave up 13 bases and V 3 bases, and 12 bases lay outside the gene matches.

The V call is TRBV5-1, the J call TRBJ2-1, with 12 bases lining up with TRBD1. The CDR3 covers 15 residues. The germline V gene encodes CDR1 SGHRS and CDR2 YFSETQ. V was pared by 4 bases and J by 8 bases, with 7 bases of the junction left unmatched. The CDR3 loop reads CASSPTGQGAHEQFF. Here the CDR3 DNA reads TGCGCCAGCAGCCCCACGGGACAGGGGGCCCATGAGCAGTTCTTC.

The chain carries TRBV28 and TRBJ2-7; D not resolved. CDR3 length: 14 residues. V lost 4 bases, J lost 1 base, and 11 bases lay in between. Germline CDR1 MDHEN, CDR2 SYDVKM. The CDR3 DNA reads TGTGCCAGCAGTTCCCATAGTGGGTCCTACGAGCAGTACTTC. Amino acid sequence: CASSSHSGSYEQYF.

This chain uses TRBV6-2 or TRBV6-3 with TRBJ2-1; 7 nucleotides agree with TRBD2. Trimming cost V 4 bases and J 8 bases; bases outside gene matches: 17. In germline, CDR1 is MNHEY, CDR2 SVGEGT. CDR3 length: 17 residues. CDR3 DNA sequence: TGTGCCAGCAGTTTCCCCCCCGGCGGGAGCTCCGGGGATGAGCAGTTCTTC. It codes for CASSFPPGGSSGDEQFF.

This clonotype turned up a few times. This chain joins TRBV10-3 and TRBJ2-7; D possibly uses TRBD1 or TRBD2 (5 bases each). The germline V gene encodes CDR1 ENHRY and CDR2 SYGVKD. V lost 3 bases to trimming and J lost 3 bases, with 12 bases between them. This CDR3 is 14 amino acids long. The CDR3 reads CAISDPGGSYEQYF. In DNA form, the CDR3 reads TGTGCCATCAGTGACCCTGGGGGAAGCTACGAGCAGTACTTC.

As to this clonotype: This may arise from a read error, as a much more abundant clone is one base away. The CDR3 does not close with the conserved phenylalanine or tryptophan, likely indicating a read error. The chain couples TRBV20-1 to TRBJ1-2; a weak D match, TRBD1 (6 bases). CDR3 length equals 14 residues. Between the trimmed V and J ends, which lost 3 bases and 4 bases, there was a span of 15 bases. The germline V gene has CDR1 DFQATT and CDR2 SNEGSKA (reference sequence). The CDR3 reads CSARADSTFYGYTL. The CDR3 DNA reads as TGCAGTGCTAGGGCGGACAGCACATTCTATGGCTACACCCTC.

This clonotype was detected only a few times. V is TRBV7-3 and J is TRBJ2-3; either TRBD1 or TRBD2 may supply D (5 bases each). V lost 2 bases to trimming and J lost 1 base, with 10 bases between them. The CDR3 has 15 residues. CDR1 is SGHTA, CDR2 FQGTGA, per germline. The CDR3 here is CASSLGQGGTDTQYF. DNA of the CDR3: TGTGCCAGCAGCTTAGGGCAGGGAGGCACAGATACGCAGTATTTT.

This clonotype appeared a few times. The chain carries TRBV20-1 and TRBJ1-6, with D unresolved. CDR3 length: 14 residues. In germline, CDR1 is DFQATT, CDR2 SNEGSKA (reference sequence). With 6 bases removed from V and 0 bases from J, the gap between germline ends came to 9 bases. The CDR3 sequence: CSAKQSSYNSPLHF. The CDR3 DNA follows: TGCAGTGCAAAACAAAGCTCCTATAATTCACCCCTCCACTTT.

The chain combines TRBV19 with TRBJ1-1; a weak D match, TRBD1 (5 bases). CDR1 and CDR2 from the germline V gene are LNHDA and SQIVND (reference sequence). The V end was cut by 3 bases, the J end by 0 bases, with 14 bases between. This CDR3 spans 16 amino acids. The CDR3 region has the DNA TGTGCCAGTAGTATGGGGCCAGGAAGGATGAACACTGAAGCTTTCTTT. It translates to CASSMGPGRMNTEAFF.

This clonotype is termed large (0.1 to 1%). The gene calls are TRBV27 and TRBJ2-1, with 7 bases aligning to TRBD2. The CDR3 consists of 14 residues. The V gene end was trimmed by 2 bases and the J gene end by 5 bases; junction bases not matched to a gene: 3. Germline values: CDR1 MNHEY, CDR2 SMNVEV (reference sequence). CDR3 loop: CASSLRDYHNEQFF. CDR3 DNA sequence: TGTGCCAGCAGTTTACGGGACTACCACAATGAGCAGTTCTTC.

This clonotype was recorded a few times. The rearrangement joins TRBV20-1 to TRBJ1-3; D perhaps matches TRBD1 (5 bases). This CDR3 is 17 amino acids long. V was cut by 0 bases and J by 4 bases, with 19 bases left in between. Germline CDR1 reads DFQATT; CDR2 reads SNEGSKA (reference sequence). The CDR3 DNA sequence: TGCAGTGCTAGAGATCCAACCAGTCCCAAGGGGGGAAACACCATATATTTT. Translation gives CSARDPTSPKGGNTIYF.

The rearrangement links TRBV20-1 to TRBJ2-7; D is unresolved. V was trimmed by 5 bases and J by 6 bases, leaving 14 bases between them. CDR1 and CDR2 from the germline V gene are DFQATT and SNEGSKA (reference sequence). The CDR3 loop spans 12 amino acids. CDR3 coding DNA: TGCAGTGCTGTACAGCTCGTCTTCGAGCAGTACTTC. It translates to CSAVQLVFEQYF.

V gene TRBV20-1 combines with J gene TRBJ2-7, with D hard to call. CDR3 length: 13 residues. V was clipped by 6 bases and J by 0 bases, with 12 bases between them. Germline CDR1 reads DFQATT; CDR2 reads SNEGSKA (reference sequence). The CDR3 DNA is TGCAGTGCACCCGGGTCTAGCTCCTACGAGCAGTACTTC. Its translation: CSAPGSSSYEQYF.

V gene TRBV20-1 combines with J gene TRBJ1-3; the D is unclear. The CDR3 has 13 residues. In germline, CDR1 is DFQATT, CDR2 SNEGSKA (reference sequence). Trimming removed 6 bases at V and 0 bases at J, with 9 bases between. CDR3 sequence (DNA): TGCAGTGCCAGACGGAGCTCTGGAAACACCATATATTTT. Translating it yields CSARRSSGNTIYF.

V usage is TRBV9 and J usage is TRBJ1-5; TRBD1 might be the D (5 bases). This CDR3 contains 14 residues. V was clipped by 4 bases and J by 3 bases, with 11 bases between them. Germline V gene data show CDR1 as SGDLS and CDR2 as YYNGEE. The CDR3 bases are TGTGCCAGCAGCCTGGGGGGAGACAATCAGCCCCAGCATTTT. Its protein is CASSLGGDNQPQHF.

This clonotype was seen a handful of times. The chain is built from TRBV6-2 or TRBV6-3 and TRBJ2-1; TRBD2 agrees at 7 bases. In germline, CDR1 is MNHEY, CDR2 SVGEGT. Trimming at V came to 11 bases and at J to 11 bases, leaving 12 bases not matched to a gene. This CDR3 spans 12 amino acids. As DNA, the CDR3 is TGTGCCTGCCAGACTACTAGCGCGAAGCAGTTCTTC. Protein product: CACQTTSAKQFF.

The chain links TRBV20-1 to TRBJ2-7; D might be TRBD2 (5 bases). Germline lookup yields CDR1 DFQATT and CDR2 SNEGSKA (reference sequence). Trimming took 1 base from V and 1 from J, leaving 8 bases between them. The CDR3 spans 13 residues. The CDR3 sequence: CSARVERSYEQYF. As DNA, the CDR3 is TGCAGTGCTAGAGTAGAGCGGTCCTACGAGCAGTACTTC.

In this sample, this clonotype turned up a few times. The chain uses TRBV7-2 and TRBJ1-3; D gene unclear. CDR3 length: 16 residues. The ends were cut back, 5 bases at V and 7 bases at J, with 21 bases in the middle. Per germline, CDR1 SGHTA and CDR2 FQGNSA. This CDR3 reads CASSSRTPNGGNTIYF. CDR3 nucleotides: TGTGCCAGCAGCAGTCGCACTCCCAACGGTGGCAACACCATATATTTT.

This rearrangement joins TRBV20-1 to TRBJ2-3, with TRBD1 as a possible D gene (6 bases). V lost 4 bases to trimming and J lost 1 base, with 15 bases between them. The CDR3 covers 15 residues. The germline V gene encodes CDR1 DFQATT and CDR2 SNEGSKA (reference sequence). The CDR3 nucleotides are TGCAGTGCTATCTCAGGGGCCCGGGGCACAGATACGCAGTATTTT. Its protein product is CSAISGARGTDTQYF.

The CDR3, as DNA: TGCAGCGTGGAGACAGGGTCTAGAAACACCATATATTTT. Translated, it gives CSVETGSRNTIYF. V is TRBV29-1 and J is TRBJ1-3, with 7 nucleotides matching TRBD1. With 6 bases clipped from V and 5 bases from J, the junction kept 7 bases outside the gene matches. There are 13 residues in the CDR3. Germline CDR1 SQVTM, CDR2 ANQGSEA.

The gene calls are TRBV28 and TRBJ2-7; D might be TRBD1 (6 bases). Germline V gene lookup returns CDR1 MDHEN and CDR2 SYDVKM. V lost 6 bases to trimming and J lost 4 bases, with 19 bases between them. The CDR3 sequence is 15 residues long. CDR3 sequence (DNA): TGTGCCAGCAGGAAACAGAGGGGGTCCGATTACGAGCAGTACTTC. Translated, it gives CASRKQRGSDYEQYF.

The gene calls are TRBV27 and TRBJ1-1; no definite D call. The CDR3 covers 12 residues. Between the trimmed V and J ends, which lost 5 bases and 7 bases, there was a span of 11 bases. Germline V lookup: CDR1 MNHEY, CDR2 SMNVEV (reference sequence). CDR3 loop: CASSRRDGEAFF. In nucleotides, the CDR3 is TGTGCCAGCAGTCGGCGGGATGGTGAAGCTTTCTTT.

The genes are TRBV27 and TRBJ2-7; D ambiguous. This CDR3 region has 13 residues. V was shortened by 1 base and J by 0 bases, with 4 bases between the two germline ends. Germline V lookup: CDR1 MNHEY, CDR2 SMNVEV (reference sequence). CDR3 sequence (DNA): TGTGCCAGCAGTTTATATGCCTCCTACGAGCAGTACTTC. Encoded protein: CASSLYASYEQYF.

This clonotype was found a few times. The chain uses TRBV15 and TRBJ2-5, with D uncertain. V lost 0 bases, J lost 13 bases, and 9 bases lay in between. Germline CDR1 and CDR2: LNHNV and YYDKDF (reference sequence). The CDR3 is 11 amino acids. CDR3 bases: TGTGCCACCAGCAGAGATACCCCTCCGTACTTC. Its protein is CATSRDTPPYF.

This clonotype has more than one count but fewer than ten. This rearrangement joins TRBV7-2 to TRBJ1-3, with TRBD1 matching 7 bases. V gave up 1 base and J gave up 2 bases; unmatched junction bases: 5. This CDR3 is built from 16 residues. CDR1 is SGHTA, CDR2 FQGNSA, per germline. The CDR3 protein is CASSLEGTGAGNTIYF. The CDR3 DNA is TGTGCCAGCAGCTTAGAGGGAACAGGGGCTGGAAACACCATATATTTT.

The chain recombines TRBV6-5 with TRBJ1-1; D gene unclear. V lost 0 bases and J lost 13, with 15 bases in between. The V gene's germline CDR1 is MNHEY and CDR2 SVGAGI. CDR3 length: 13 amino acids. The CDR3 nucleotides are TGTGCCAGCAGTTACTCAGCCAGGCAGGTGGGTTTCTTT. This sequence encodes CASSYSARQVGFF.